A selection of T cell receptor beta chains follows, all from one sample in a study of shared clonotypes between healthy human individuals. Repertoires were generated with immunoSEQ multiplex PCR, while TCRdb's copy carries only in-frame clones and drops some. Here the sample spans around 2,000,000 clones, approximately 94% being singletons. What was sequenced was naive CD8+ T cells sorted from blood. All receptors derive from a man younger than 30 in good health. Both conserved end residues are part of each CDR3. A D gene is named only where the DNA matches it firmly. Not every row has a clone size; where given, it reads once, few, many or a size class.

len | d_gene | j_gene | v_gene | abundance | CDR3aa | CDR3nt
19 | TRBD2 | TRBJ2-5 | TRBV7-9 | . | CASSLGVRLAGGIQETQYF | TGTGCCAGCAGCTTAGGAGTGAGACTAGCCGGGGGGATCCAAGAGACCCAGTACTTC
15 | TRBD1 | TRBJ2-2 | TRBV6-5 | . | CASSPRQGLTGELFF | TGTGCCAGCAGTCCACGACAGGGGCTCACCGGGGAGCTGTTTTTT
13 | . | TRBJ2-3 | TRBV9 | . | CASSVYGTDTQYF | TGTGCCAGCAGCGTATACGGGACAGATACGCAGTATTTT
13 | . | TRBJ1-2 | TRBV6-4 | . | CASSAGPDYGYTF | TGTGCCAGCAGTGCGGGACCAGACTATGGCTACACCTTC
14 | . | TRBJ1-2 | TRBV7-9 | . | CASSLGQGPNGYTF | TGTGCCAGCAGCTTAGGTCAGGGACCAAATGGCTACACCTTC
14 | TRBD1 | TRBJ1-4 | TRBV28 | once | CASRGTGGNEKLFF | TGTGCCAGCAGGGGGACAGGGGGCAATGAAAAACTGTTTTTT
16 | . | TRBJ2-2 | TRBV28 | . | CASSLTGFGYAGELFF | TGTGCCAGCAGTTTAACGGGTTTCGGATACGCCGGGGAGCTGTTTTTT
14 | TRBD2 | TRBJ2-5 | TRBV9 | . | CASSTSGGGETQYF | TGTGCCAGCAGCACTAGCGGGGGCGGAGAGACCCAGTACTTC
14 | TRBD1 | TRBJ2-7 | TRBV7-9 | . | CASSPGQGRFEQYF | TGTGCCAGCAGCCCGGGACAGGGTAGGTTCGAGCAGTACTTC
14 | . | TRBJ1-6 | TRBV27 | . | CASSFGGLNSPLHF | TGTGCCAGCAGTTTCGGCGGCCTGAATTCACCCCTCCACTTT
16 | . | TRBJ2-6 | TRBV27 | . | CASSYTGTFGANVLTF | TGTGCCAGCAGTTACACGGGGACATTCGGGGCCAACGTCCTGACTTTC
16 | . | TRBJ1-4 | TRBV10-3 | once | CAISEPHGGTNEKLFF | TGTGCCATCAGTGAGCCCCATGGGGGAACTAATGAAAAACTGTTTTTT
15 | TRBD2 | TRBJ2-1 | TRBV27 | . | CASTPGVSGTNEQFF | TGTGCCAGCACTCCTGGGGTTAGCGGGACGAATGAGCAGTTCTTC
16 | TRBD1 | TRBJ1-2 | TRBV6-1 | . | CASSGGNRRGFHGYTF | TGTGCCAGCAGTGGGGGAAACCGCAGGGGGTTTCATGGCTACACCTTC
13 | . | TRBJ2-7 | TRBV5-6 | . | CASSSDSSYEQYF | TGTGCCAGCAGCTCGGACAGTTCCTACGAGCAGTACTTC
13 | . | TRBJ2-5 | TRBV27 | . | CASSLIAQETQYF | TGTGCCAGCAGTTTAATCGCCCAAGAGACCCAGTACTTC
13 | TRBD2 | TRBJ2-7 | TRBV7-9 | . | CVSSLGLASEQYF | TGTGTCAGCAGCTTAGGACTAGCGAGCGAGCAGTACTTC
15 | TRBD2 | TRBJ2-1 | TRBV30 | . | CAWGEGTTSYNEQFF | TGTGCCTGGGGGGAGGGGACTACTTCTTACAATGAGCAGTTCTTC
14 | . | TRBJ2-3 | TRBV5-1 | . | CASSELGEADTQYF | TGCGCCAGCAGCGAGCTGGGGGAGGCGGATACGCAGTATTTT
16 | . | TRBJ1-5 | TRBV5-4 | . | CASSMGGQGSNQPQHF | TGTGCCAGCAGCATGGGGGGGCAAGGGAGCAATCAGCCCCAGCATTTT
16 | TRBD2 | TRBJ2-2 | TRBV28 | . | CASSPFTGGNTGELFF | TGTGCCAGCAGTCCCTTCACGGGGGGAAACACCGGGGAGCTGTTTTTT
17 | . | TRBJ2-2 | TRBV4-3 | . | CASSQPGGLDKTGELFF | TGCGCCAGCAGCCAACCCGGGGGACTCGACAAGACCGGGGAGCTGTTTTTT
15 | TRBD1 | TRBJ2-7 | TRBV27 | . | CASSLRTGIAYEQYF | TGTGCCAGCAGTTTACGGACAGGGATCGCCTACGAGCAGTACTTC
16 | TRBD1 | TRBJ1-6 | TRBV4-1 | . | CASSQGGQEYNSPLHF | TGCGCCAGCAGCCAAGGGGGACAGGAGTATAATTCACCCCTCCACTTT
16 | . | TRBJ1-6 | TRBV28 | . | CASSFTGITYNSPLHF | TGTGCCAGCAGTTTTACAGGGATCACCTATAATTCACCCCTCCACTTT
15 | . | TRBJ2-7 | TRBV7-2 | . | CASSDDWASSYEQYF | TGTGCCAGCAGCGACGACTGGGCGAGCTCCTACGAGCAGTACTTC
13 | . | TRBJ1-1 | TRBV5-4 | . | CASSLAEVVEAFF | TGTGCCAGCAGCTTGGCCGAGGTGGTTGAAGCTTTCTTT
14 | . | TRBJ2-7 | TRBV6-5 | . | CASSPLDSSYEQYF | TGTGCCAGCAGTCCCTTGGACAGCTCCTACGAGCAGTACTTC
18 | . | TRBJ2-2 | TRBV27 | . | CASQPTGGSGLNTGELFF | TGTGCCAGCCAACCCACGGGCGGCAGTGGATTGAACACCGGGGAGCTGTTTTTT
14 | . | TRBJ2-3 | TRBV5-5 | once | CASSEGGLTDTQYF | TGTGCCAGCAGCGAGGGCGGCCTCACAGATACGCAGTATTTT
18 | . | TRBJ2-5 | TRBV7-8 | . | CASSLERGGRGPGETQYF | TGTGCCAGCAGCTTAGAGCGGGGCGGCCGGGGGCCGGGGGAGACCCAGTACTTC
13 | . | TRBJ2-1 | TRBV28 | . | CASSLVGTSVQFF | TGTGCCAGCAGTTTAGTAGGGACTTCAGTGCAGTTCTTC
13 | . | TRBJ2-7 | TRBV6-5 | . | CASSYGTFYEQYF | TGTGCCAGCAGTTATGGGACTTTCTACGAGCAGTACTTC
13 | . | TRBJ2-5 | TRBV7-9 | . | CASIEGQGETQYF | TGTGCCAGCATCGAGGGACAAGGAGAGACCCAGTACTTC
15 | . | TRBJ2-3 | TRBV7-9 | . | CASSSRQSSTDTQYF | TGTGCCAGCAGCTCCCGACAGAGTAGCACAGATACGCAGTATTTT
13 | . | TRBJ1-1 | TRBV27 | . | CASSSTVNTEAFF | TGTGCCAGCAGTTCCACGGTGAACACTGAAGCTTTCTTT
13 | . | TRBJ2-1 | TRBV30 | . | CAWSVNFLNEQFF | TGTGCCTGGAGTGTAAATTTTCTGAATGAGCAGTTCTTC
16 | TRBD1 | TRBJ2-2 | TRBV2 | . | CASSEPGTGGSGELFF | TGTGCCAGCAGTGAACCAGGGACAGGGGGATCCGGGGAGCTGTTTTTT
18 | . | TRBJ2-4 | TRBV27 | . | CASSLSGWGGVAKNIQYF | TGTGCCAGCAGTTTATCAGGGTGGGGCGGGGTAGCCAAAAACATTCAGTACTTC
12 | . | TRBJ2-1 | TRBV4-3 | . | CASSHLDGEQFF | TGCGCCAGCAGCCATCTGGACGGTGAGCAGTTCTTC
11 | TRBD1 | TRBJ1-4 | TRBV4-1 | . | CASSDRGGLFF | TGCGCCAGCAGTGACAGGGGGGGGCTGTTTTTT
14 | . | TRBJ1-6 | TRBV28 | once | CASSLGRDNSPLHF | TGTGCCAGCAGTTTGGGCAGGGATAATTCACCCCTCCACTTT
12 | . | TRBJ2-7 | TRBV11-2 | . | CASSDGFYEQYF | TGTGCCAGCAGCGACGGGTTCTACGAGCAGTACTTC
17 | . | TRBJ2-1 | TRBV9 | . | CASSPPGSLYSYNEQFF | TGTGCCAGCAGCCCACCCGGGTCCTTATACTCCTACAATGAGCAGTTCTTC
18 | . | TRBJ1-6 | TRBV4-3 | once | CASSQDLGESSYNSPLHF | TGCGCCAGCAGCCAAGATTTGGGGGAGAGCTCCTATAATTCACCCCTCCACTTT
16 | TRBD2 | TRBJ2-3 | TRBV11-2 | . | CASSLDPRGGGDTQYF | TGTGCCAGCAGCTTAGATCCGCGGGGGGGAGGAGATACGCAGTATTTT
15 | . | TRBJ2-3 | TRBV10-3 | . | CAISESGSVTDTQYF | TGTGCCATCAGTGAGTCGGGGTCAGTCACAGATACGCAGTATTTT